This TCR beta chain was sequenced during a study of T cell responses to AZD1222 COVID-19 vaccine. Study observations and caveats: Across spike, vaccine-associated CD4 TCRs were found, dominant at 160-218 and 743-854. Targets within unmutated variant regions were reportedly found for nearly half of spike-specific TCRs. A rise in Spike-specific TCR breadth and depth followed two AZD1222 doses.

Sequencing was performed with immunoSEQ multiplex PCR; in TCRdb, only in-frame clones are kept and a portion is missing. The sample has 150,000 or so clones, approximately 85% seen once. Note on this clone: Its antigen is unidentified. Germline is not matched at one junction end, which may reflect a read error.

The CDR3 contains 14 residues. Germline V gives CDR1 SNHLY, CDR2 FYNNEI. This TCR was sampled from an adult in good health. Sequenced material: peripheral blood, taken on day 0 of MenACWY control vaccination. The chain couples TRBV2 to TRBJ1-1, with a weak D call TRBD1 (6 bases). In DNA form, the CDR3 reads TGTGCCAGCAGAGAAGGGGGACCCCACACTGAAGCTTTCTTT. Translated: CASREGGPHTEAFF. Together with reference TRBV2 and TRBJ1-1, the CDR3 gives the full variable domain: EPEVTQTPSHQVTQMGQEVILRCVPISNHLYFYWYRQILGQKVEFLVSFYNNEISEKSEIFDDQFSVERPDGSNFTLKIRSTKLEDSAMYFCASREGGPHTEAFFGQGTRLTVV.